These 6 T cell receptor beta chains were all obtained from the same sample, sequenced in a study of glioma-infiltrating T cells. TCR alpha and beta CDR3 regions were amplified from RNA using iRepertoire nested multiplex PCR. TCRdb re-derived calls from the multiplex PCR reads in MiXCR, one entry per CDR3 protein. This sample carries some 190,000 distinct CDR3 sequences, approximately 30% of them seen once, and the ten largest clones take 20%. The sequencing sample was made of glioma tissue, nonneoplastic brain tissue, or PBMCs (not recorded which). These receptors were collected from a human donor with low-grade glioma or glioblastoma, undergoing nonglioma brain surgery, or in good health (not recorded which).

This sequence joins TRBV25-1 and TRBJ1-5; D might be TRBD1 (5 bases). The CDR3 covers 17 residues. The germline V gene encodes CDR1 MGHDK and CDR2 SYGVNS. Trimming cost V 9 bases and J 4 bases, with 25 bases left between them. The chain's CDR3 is CARRDGWTAGSNQPQHF. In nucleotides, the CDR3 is TGTGCCAGAAGGGATGGTTGGACGGCAGGGTCGAATCAGCCCCAGCATTTT.

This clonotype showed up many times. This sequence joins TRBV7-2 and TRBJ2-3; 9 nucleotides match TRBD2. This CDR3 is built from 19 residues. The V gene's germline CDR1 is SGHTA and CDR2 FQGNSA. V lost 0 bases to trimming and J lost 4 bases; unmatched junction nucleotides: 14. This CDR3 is CASSLANSGRPRGADTQYF. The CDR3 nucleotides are TGTGCCAGCAGCTTAGCTAACAGCGGGAGGCCGCGGGGGGCAGATACGCAGTATTTT.

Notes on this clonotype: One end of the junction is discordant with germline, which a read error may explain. The CDR3 loop is CASSSSYDQYF. CDR3 nucleotides: TGCGCCAGCAGCTCGTCCTACGATCAGTACTTC. The rearrangement joins TRBV5-1 to TRBJ2-7; D is unclear. Germline lookup yields CDR1 SGHRS and CDR2 YFSETQ. This CDR3 comprises 11 residues. Complete variable domain (other parts from reference TRBV5-1 and TRBJ2-7): KAGVTQTPRYLIKTRGQQVTLSCSPISGHRSVSWYQQTPGQGLQFLFEYFSETQRNKGNFPGRFSGRQFSNSRSEMNVSTLELGDSALYLCASSSSYDQYFGPGTRLTVT.

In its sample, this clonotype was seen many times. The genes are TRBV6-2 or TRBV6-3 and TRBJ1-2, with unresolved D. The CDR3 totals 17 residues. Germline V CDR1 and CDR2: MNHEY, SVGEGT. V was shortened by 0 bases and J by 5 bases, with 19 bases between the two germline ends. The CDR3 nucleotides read TGTGCCAGCAGTTACTCGACCCGGGTTGCGGTGGGGTATGGCTACACCTTC. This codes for CASSYSTRVAVGYGYTF.

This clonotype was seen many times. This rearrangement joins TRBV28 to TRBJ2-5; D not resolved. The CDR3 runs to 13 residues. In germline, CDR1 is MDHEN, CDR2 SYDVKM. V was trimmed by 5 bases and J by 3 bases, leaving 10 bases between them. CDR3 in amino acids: CASSPPPEETQYF. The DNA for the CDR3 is TGTGCCAGCAGTCCTCCGCCAGAAGAGACCCAGTACTTC.

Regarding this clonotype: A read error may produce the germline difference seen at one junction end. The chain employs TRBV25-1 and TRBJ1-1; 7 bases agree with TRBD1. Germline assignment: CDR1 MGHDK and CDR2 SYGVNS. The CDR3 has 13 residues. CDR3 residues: CTSSDRAGTEAFF. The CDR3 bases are TGTACCAGCAGTGACAGGGCGGGAACTGAAGCTTTCTTT.